This entry describes one T cell receptor beta chain. This clonotype was seen only a few times. Its cognate antigen has yet to be identified. Nothing much larger sits one base from this clone, and base qualities are not available. TCR libraries were built from 400 to 450 ng RNA with the Immunoverse kit, using molecular barcoded adaptors covering alpha/delta and beta/gamma chains. TCR library preparation was performed with the same RNA that was used for transcriptome sequencing. Sequencing of the TCR libraries was done on an Illumina HiSeq 4000 with 2 x 150 cycles. Concerning the study's data processing: With MiXCR, TCR reads were aligned to human V, D, J and C references and assembled into CDR3 clonotypes, with quality filtering and error correction included. The tcR package in R was used to analyze clonotype counts and gene usage diversity. For inspection of raw mapping reads, RNA-seq reads were mapped by STAR aligner version 2.5.3a onto GRCh37 of the human genome. To test how sequencing depth affects detected clonotypes, IR-seq fastq files were randomly downsampled with Seqtk 1.3. Starting from the raw public reads, TCRdb applied fastp trimming at Q25, assembled clones with MiXCR and retained in-frame beta chains. Each entry merges the rows of one CDR3 protein and shows their most common DNA and genes. The V and J calls and clone size come from TCRdb's table, not from the authors' own analysis. Here the sample has tens of thousands of distinct CDR3 sequences; about 22% occur a single time. 11% of the sample belongs to the ten largest clones.

These data are taken from a study of read filtering for tumor transcriptome and immune sequencing (dated by TCRdb to the early 2020s). Notes on the research overall: The cohort had roughly 17 male and over 12 female patients with a mean age of about 70 years, ranging from roughly 47 to 85. By revised international staging, about 8 patients were R-ISS I, some 16 were R-ISS II and more than five were R-ISS III. After DNase treatment, whole-transcriptome libraries were prepared with the TruSeq RNA Access Library Prep Kit. TCR-region mapped reads per sample ranged from about 4.05 to 11 million with IR-seq versus only about 85 to 1273 with RNA-seq. TCR repertoires obtained by targeted immune repertoire sequencing and by bulk whole-transcriptome sequencing performed on the same bone marrow samples were compared. One of the main goals was to work out a read-filtering strategy for immune repertoire data, in particular whether clonotypes backed by only a single read should be removed.

Overall study outcomes, separate from this receptor: The sorted CD138-negative fraction was not purified T cells but a mixed bone marrow immune population. Clonotypes were captured by IR-seq at much higher depth and more reliably than by RNA-seq, and smaller IR-seq throughput was sufficient for identification of most shared clonotypes. The correlation between IR-seq and RNA-seq shared clonotype proportions rose when single-read clonotypes were removed. In IR-seq, single-read clonotypes were approximately 80% of clonotypes but approximately 3.5% of total reads; in RNA-seq they were roughly 72% of clonotypes and about 40% of reads.

V lost 0 bases and J lost 2 bases; the stretch between them is 10 bases long. Including cysteine and phenylalanine, the CDR3 has 15 amino acids. Only the CDR3 part of the read is kept: 45 bases, read in frame from the first base. Reading the germline V gene gives CDR1 SGHDT and CDR2 YYEEEE. Each patient had bone marrow sampled at the time of active disease. Ficoll-Hypaque density gradient centrifugation was used to isolate bone marrow mononuclear cells. To remove myeloma plasma cells, the cells were labeled with CD138 magnetic microbeads on a MACS separator, and CD138-negative cells were then collected by negative selection. The purity of the isolated cells was checked by flow cytometry with CD138 antibodies on an Attune NxT. TRIzol reagent was used to extract total RNA, which was then quantified with a NanoDrop spectrophotometer. For each patient, the CD138-negative bone marrow sample underwent paired RNA-seq and IR-seq.

The clonotype comes from a donor aged 40 or over with multiple myeloma. The sample comprised a population of CD138-negative cells sorted from bone marrow. The cell subset or site label on this specimen signifies: bone marrow mononuclear cells depleted of CD138+ plasma/myeloma cells by negative magnetic selection. The sequence joins TRBV5-6 to TRBJ2-3, with a tentative D gene TRBD1 over 6 matching bases. The sequenced DNA is TGTGCCAGCAGCTTGGGACAGGCCAACACAGATACGCAGTATTTT. Translated, it gives CASSLGQANTDTQYF.